The source of this T cell receptor beta chain is a study of CD4 and CD8 cells across lung adenocarcinoma regions. The CDR3 contains 15 residues. The V gene end was trimmed by 9 bases and the J gene end by 10 bases; junction bases not matched to a gene: 16. Germline V gene data show CDR1 as MNHNS and CDR2 as SASEGT. Donors had localized lung adenocarcinoma, a non-small cell lung cancer. One entry per CDR3 protein results from TCRdb running MiXCR on the PCR reads. The sample has around 25,000 distinct CDR3 sequences, almost 50% seen once. This chain connects TRBV6-1 to TRBJ2-3, with 10 positions matching TRBD1. The receptor comes from a male donor with lung adenocarcinoma. The CD4 and CD8 labels of this study may be unreliable. The sequencing sample was made of CD8+ T cells from the center of a lung tumor. The CDR3 coding sequence is TGTGCCAGGAGCGGCCAGCCGGTGGGGACAGGGGCGCAGTATTTT. Protein product: CARSGQPVGTGAQYF.